The clone carrying this T cell receptor (beta chain) was found many times. Antigen unknown. The data belong to a study of CD8 T cells in ankylosing spondylitis. Each CDR3 protein gets one entry after TCRdb re-called the 5' RACE reads with MiXCR. The sample yields around 250,000 distinct CDR3 sequences, approximately 12% seen once. Study conclusions and caveats: Peripheral blood samples showed relatively rare disease-linked clones, and these clones were CD8+. Matched synovial fluid from ankylosing spondylitis patients was reported to be enriched for disease-linked clones.

Germline V gene sequence: CDR1 SGHRS, CDR2 YFSETQ. Deletions cut 0 bases from V and 14 bases from J, with 22 bases between. The CDR3 is 15 residues long. The TCR was taken from a male donor with ankylosing spondylitis or in good health (not recorded which). Specimen: blood, either unsorted or a sorted T cell fraction (not recorded which). This chain uses TRBV5-1 with TRBJ2-3; D remains ambiguous. This CDR3 reads CASSLGVRAVGLPYF. DNA for the CDR3: TGCGCCAGCAGCTTGGGCGTTCGGGCGGTGGGCCTCCCGTATTTT.